The present T cell receptor beta chain was sequenced within a study of blood T cell repertoires in COVID-19. Measured with immunoSEQ multiplex PCR; TCRdb has only the in-frame clones, and not every one. The sample holds about 55,000 clones, about 90% seen once. The germline CDR1 and CDR2 sequences are LGHDT and YNNKEL (reference sequence). CDR3 size: 14 residues. J lost 6 bases, V lost 5 bases, and 9 bases had no gene match. The rearrangement links TRBV3-1 (or the pseudogene TRBV3-2) to TRBJ2-5; 7 bases align to TRBD1. The source is a man in his 60s with acute or convalescent COVID-19. Sequenced: peripheral blood. As DNA, the CDR3 is TGTGCCAGCAGCATTTCCGGGACAGAAAAGACCCAGTACTTC. Translation: CASSISGTEKTQYF.